One sample yielded the 10 T cell receptor beta chains listed below, sequenced in a study of blood T cells in healthy people across ages. Primers used in a second PCR of about 6 to 11 cycles were a sample-barcoded 5' primer and a J-beta primer mix. TCRdb called the 5' RACE reads again in MiXCR, with one record for every CDR3 protein. The sample consists of around 970,000 distinct CDR3 sequences, roughly 51% of them appearing once. Sequenced input: blood. These receptors were collected from a woman aged 60-75 years in good health.

This clonotype was recorded a few times. This rearrangement joins TRBV21-1 to TRBJ2-7; TRBD1, the table's D call, was not compared with the DNA. TRBV21-1 is a pseudogene. This CDR3 region has 14 residues. The CDR3, as DNA: TGTGCCAGCAGCTCCCCCGGTGGCAGAATCGAGCAGTACTTC. Encoded protein: CASSSPGGRIEQYF.

This clonotype occurred a few times. This rearrangement joins TRBV27 to TRBJ1-2, with D maybe TRBD1 (6 bases). V lost 1 base to trimming and J lost 2 bases, with 17 bases between them. The CDR3 length is 17 residues. Per germline, CDR1 MNHEY and CDR2 SMNVEV (reference sequence). CDR3 sequence (DNA): TGTGCCAGCAGTTTATATCCCCCAGGGGCAGAGAACTATGGCTACACCTTC. This gives the protein CASSLYPPGAENYGYTF.

The chain uses TRBV12-3 or TRBV12-4 and TRBJ2-1, with D possibly called TRBD1 or TRBD2 (5 bases each). CDR3 length equals 13 residues. Trimming took 5 bases from V and 7 from J, leaving 12 bases between them. CDR3 coding DNA: TGTGCCAGCAGTCCTCGGGGCTTTAATGAGCAGTTCTTC. Protein sequence: CASSPRGFNEQFF.

The chain employs TRBV4-2 and TRBJ1-2; 8 nucleotides align to TRBD1. Germline V gene sequence: CDR1 LGHNA, CDR2 YNFKEQ. V lost 3 bases and J lost 2; bases outside the gene matches: 8. This CDR3 spans 16 amino acids. CDR3 coding DNA: TGTGCCAGCAGCCAGTCCGGGACAGGAGAGAACTATGGCTACACCTTC. This gives the protein CASSQSGTGENYGYTF.

About this clonotype itself: A much larger clonotype is one base distant, so this may be a read error. This sequence joins TRBV5-1 and TRBJ2-7; D perhaps matches TRBD2 (5 bases). The CDR3 contains 14 residues. Germline V gene lookup returns CDR1 SGHRS and CDR2 YFSETQ. The ends were cut back, 7 bases at V and 7 bases at J, with 21 bases in the middle. CDR3 nucleotides: TGCGCCAGCGCAGGACTTTCTCAAGTCGGTGAGCAGTACTTC. It yields the protein CASAGLSQVGEQYF. The full variable domain, completed using reference TRBV5-1 and TRBJ2-7, is KAGVTQTPRYLIKTRGQQVTLSCSPISGHRSVSWYQQTPGQGLQFLFEYFSETQRNKGNFPGRFSGRQFSNSRSEMNVSTLELGDSALYLCASAGLSQVGEQYFGPGTRLTVT.

Only one count was recorded for this clonotype. The J gene is TRBJ2-3, the V gene TRBV10-2, with no clear D. CDR3 length: 11 amino acids. With 10 bases removed from V and 3 bases from J, the gap between germline ends came to 8 bases. Germline V gene sequence: CDR1 WSHSY, CDR2 SAAADI. The CDR3 protein is CATQETDTQYF. The CDR3, as DNA: TGCGCCACCCAAGAGACAGATACGCAGTATTTT.

Concerning this clonotype: The junction departs from germline at one end; a sequencing error may be responsible. The chain carries TRBV9 and TRBJ2-7, with 13 nucleotides matching TRBD2. Germline CDR1 SGDLS, CDR2 YYNGEE. CDR3 length: 18 amino acids. DNA for the CDR3: TGTGCCGGCAGCGTAGAGGGGACTAGCGGGGTACCAAACAATGAGCAGTACTTC. Its translation is CAGSVEGTSGVPNNEQYF.

The genes are TRBV5-6 and TRBJ1-6, with D hard to call. In germline, CDR1 is SGHDT, CDR2 YYEEEE. The V and J ends lost 2 bases and 10 bases respectively, with 13 bases between them. The CDR3 length is 14 residues. This CDR3 reads CASSLLRAWSPLHF. The CDR3 nucleotides read TGTGCCAGCAGCTTACTTCGGGCATGGTCACCCCTCCACTTT.

V usage is TRBV10-3 and J usage is TRBJ2-2, with TRBD2 identical over 9 bases. J lost 6 bases, V lost 3 bases, and 5 bases had no gene match. This CDR3 is built from 15 residues. Germline assignment: CDR1 ENHRY and CDR2 SYGVKD. CDR3 in amino acids: CAISDPGLAPGELFF. Written as DNA, the CDR3 is TGTGCCATCAGTGATCCGGGACTAGCTCCCGGGGAGCTGTTTTTT.

The chain uses TRBV4-1 and TRBJ2-3; D is uncertain. In germline, CDR1 is MGHRA, CDR2 YSYEKL. The V end was cut by 1 base, the J end by 1 base, with 12 bases between. The CDR3 has 16 amino acids. The CDR3 protein is CASSQAPIRGTDTQYF. Written as DNA, the CDR3 is TGCGCCAGCAGCCAAGCCCCCATTAGGGGCACAGATACGCAGTATTTT.